Listed below are T cell receptor beta chains from one sample, sequenced in a study of identical twins. TCRdb used MiXCR to reprocess the 5' RACE reads, holding one entry per CDR3 protein. The sample carries 750,000 to 950,000 distinct CDR3 sequences, over 9% recorded once. The same data also contributed to another study, on yellow fever vaccine responses in identical twins.

Input material: PBMCs. All receptors derive from a woman under 30 in good health. Each CDR3 is given without its conserved first and last residue.

v_call	j_call	cdr3_aa
TRBV6-5	TRBJ2-5	ASQGGWETQY
TRBV21-1	TRBJ2-7	ASSKDAPRGSLNEQY
TRBV6-5	TRBJ2-2	ASSYVAGAAGELF
TRBV20-1	TRBJ1-6	SARDLTGGWNSPLH
TRBV20-1	TRBJ2-7	SARIRLAGDEQY
TRBV29-1	TRBJ1-1	SVDSLNTEAF
TRBV20-1	TRBJ1-6	SARTGNMSPLH
TRBV2	TRBJ2-7	ASTERTHYEQY
TRBV7-8	TRBJ2-7	ASSYRAGYEQY
TRBV12-3/TRBV12-4	TRBJ2-5	ASMQGGQETQY
TRBV12-3/TRBV12-4	TRBJ2-1	ASTLDLGSSYNEQF
TRBV20-1	TRBJ1-1	SAYSGALEAF
TRBV3-1	TRBJ2-4	ASSQNTAKNIQY
TRBV5-1	TRBJ2-1	ASSLDDRPYNEQF
TRBV6-5	TRBJ2-4	ASSYGQLAKNIQY
TRBV7-8	TRBJ2-1	ASSLVAGDEQF